The 17 T cell receptor delta chains presented below share a single source sample, sequenced in a study of gamma-delta chains in newborns, infants, children. TCRdb repeated clone calling on the reads with CATT. Here the sample spans fewer than 8,500 delta-chain clones, roughly 0.71% being singletons. The sample comprised blood. These receptors all stem from a child who was a newborn, infant or young child, either healthy, febrile or measles-vaccinated (not recorded which).

In regard to this clone: A read error is possible here, since a much larger clone lies one base away. The same CDR3 can be traced to other DNA sequences in this sample. This chain links TRDV2 with TRDJ2; 7 bases match TRDD3. The CDR3 sequence is 14 residues long. Germline V gives CDR1 GEAIGNYY, CDR2 EKD. V gave up 1 base and J gave up 7 bases; unmatched junction bases: 5. The CDR3 here is CACDTVPGGAQLFF. CDR3 DNA sequence: TGTGCCTGTGACACTGTACCTGGGGGAGCACAACTCTTCTTT.

By proportion, this clone is medium-sized (0.01 to 0.1%). Within the sample, other DNA sequences also encode this same CDR3. This rearrangement joins TRDV2 to TRDJ3; 10 positions agree with TRDD3. V was pared by 0 bases and J by 0 bases, with 4 bases of the junction left unmatched. The CDR3 contains 19 residues. Germline-derived CDR1 and CDR2 are GEAIGNYY and EKD. This CDR3 is CACDTWGDTSSWDTRQMFF. The CDR3 DNA sequence: TGTGCCTGTGACACCTGGGGGGATACGAGCTCCTGGGACACCCGACAGATGTTTTTC.

This rearrangement joins TRDV2 to TRDJ3; 12 nucleotides align to TRDD3. Germline lookup yields CDR1 GEAIGNYY and CDR2 EKD. Trimming cost V 0 bases and J 2 bases; bases outside gene matches: 16. The length of the CDR3 is 23 residues. CDR3 amino acids: CACDTVGTGGYLTSPWDTRQMFF. CDR3 coding DNA: TGTGCCTGTGACACCGTTGGTACTGGGGGATACCTAACTAGCCCCTGGGACACCCGACAGATGTTTTTC.

This clone was observed a handful of times. Translating this DNA gives a protein that differs at residue 11 from the TCRdb one, which belongs to a much larger clone; a read error is likely, and the protein shown is this translation. Other DNA sequences of this sample code for an identical CDR3. The chain links TRDV2 to TRDJ3, with 7 bases fitting TRDD3. This CDR3 region has 18 residues. Germline-derived CDR1 and CDR2 are GEAIGNYY and EKD. CDR3 region: CACDTVLGDSRDTRQMFF. DNA of the CDR3: TGTGCCTGTGACACCGTTTTGGGGGACTCCCGGGACACCCGACAGATGTTTTTC.

Details on this clone: A much larger clonotype is one base distant, so this may be a read error. Other DNA sequences from this sample encode an identical CDR3 as well. This CDR3 is CACDTGGPHSWDTRQMFF. The DNA for the CDR3 is TGTGCCTGTGACACTGGGGGACCCCACTCCTGGGACACCCGACAGATGTTTTTC. The genes are TRDV2 and TRDJ3; 7 nucleotides line up with TRDD3. Unmatched junction bases numbered 5, after V lost 1 base and J lost 0 bases. The CDR3 runs to 18 residues. Germline CDR1 is GEAIGNYY and CDR2 is EKD.

A few counts support this clone. A much larger clone lies a single base off, so this may be a read error. This chain joins TRDV2 and TRDJ3, with D possibly being TRDD3 (6 bases). The germline V gene has CDR1 GEAIGNYY and CDR2 EKD. There are 15 residues in the CDR3. The CDR3 DNA reads as TGTGCCTGTGACACCGGCTCCTGGGGCACCCGACAGATGTTTTTC. It encodes CACDTGSWGTRQMFF.

This clone has a handful of counts. At one of its ends the junction is not consistent with the germline gene, which may arise from a read error. The chain carries TRDV2 and TRDJ3; 7 nucleotides align to TRDD3. The CDR3 contains 18 residues. CDR1 and CDR2 from the germline V gene are GEAIGNYY and EKD. DNA of the CDR3: TGTGCCTGTGACACCGGCTGGGGGTCCTCCTGGGACACCCGACAGACGTTTTTC. Encoded protein: CACDTGWGSSWDTRQTFF.

This clone was observed a few times. The protein recorded in TCRdb matches a much larger clone and deviates from this DNA's translation at residue 17, suggesting a read error; the protein here is obtained by translating the DNA. The chain links TRDV2 to TRDJ3, with 12 bases that match TRDD3. This CDR3 contains 19 residues. Germline V CDR1 and CDR2: GEAIGNYY, EKD. The CDR3 DNA reads TGTGCCTGTGATCATCTGGGGGATACGAGCTCCTGGGACACCCGACAGACGTTTTTC. Translating it yields CACDHLGDTSSWDTRQTFF.

This clone was found many times. This rearrangement joins TRDV2 to TRDJ3; 10 bases match TRDD3. Trimming took 3 bases from V and 0 from J; bases not matched to a gene: 13. In germline, CDR1 is GEAIGNYY, CDR2 EKD. This CDR3 spans 21 amino acids. The CDR3 DNA reads as TGTGCCTGTGACTTTATACTGGGGGATGCCCCAAGCTCCTGGGACACCCGACAGATGTTTTTC. Its translation: CACDFILGDAPSSWDTRQMFF.

Turning to this clone: Just one base apart from a much larger clone, this may be a read error. V gene TRDV2 combines with J gene TRDJ3, with TRDD3 matching 7 bases. This CDR3 is built from 19 residues. The germline gives CDR1 GEAIGNYY, CDR2 EKD. DNA of the CDR3: TGTGCCTGTGACACTCTGGGGGGCAGAAGCTCCAGGGACACCCGACAGATGTTTTTC. Translation gives CACDTLGGRSSRDTRQMFF.

This clone was detected a few times. This may stem from a read error, because a much larger clone lies one nucleotide away. Other DNA sequences in this specimen translate into the identical CDR3. This rearrangement joins TRDV2 to TRDJ1; 11 bases align to TRDD3. The CDR3 totals 18 residues. V dropped 3 bases and J dropped 2; count of bases not matched to a gene: 13. Per the germline V gene, CDR1 is GEAIGNYY and CDR2 is EKD. The CDR3 loop is CACDALLGDMEYTDKLIF. For the CDR3, the DNA is TGTGCCTGTGACGCCCTACTGGGGGATATGGAGTATACCGATAAACTCATCTTT.

Only a few counts were recorded for this clone. TCRdb assigns this DNA the protein of a much larger clone, which departs from its translation at residue 5; this likely reflects a read error, and the protein shown comes from translating the DNA. The rearrangement joins TRDV2 to TRDJ1, with 12 bases identical to TRDD3. After removal of 3 bases from V and 2 bases from J, the junction contained 15 bases not matched to a gene. The CDR3 is 19 residues long. The germline CDR1 and CDR2 sequences are GEAIGNYY and EKD. CDR3 sequence: CACDAAGNWGILRTDKLIF. The CDR3 region has the DNA TGTGCCTGTGACGCCGCGGGAAACTGGGGGATACTTAGGACCGATAAACTCATCTTT.

This clone has just a few counts. A far larger clone is off by one base, so a read error is likely. In the same sample, other DNA sequences code for this CDR3. The chain carries TRDV2 and TRDJ3; D possibly corresponds to TRDD3 (5 bases). Germline CDR1 reads GEAIGNYY; CDR2 reads EKD. The CDR3 extends over 15 amino acids. The CDR3 spells CACDTGSWDTRQMFF. Here the CDR3 DNA reads TGTGCCTGTGACACCGGCTCCTGGGACACCCGACAGATGTTCTTC.

On this clone: A far bigger clonotype differs at one base, so this is likely a read error. Other DNA sequences in this specimen translate into the identical CDR3. CDR3 residues: CACDPLGDTAQLFF. Written as DNA, the CDR3 is TGTGCCTGCGACCCACTGGGGGATACAGCACAACTCTTCTTT. This rearrangement joins TRDV2 to TRDJ2, with 10 bases aligning to TRDD3. The V segment lost 7 bases and the J segment 5 bases; nucleotides outside the gene matches: 6. Per the germline V gene, CDR1 is GEAIGNYY and CDR2 is EKD. There are 14 residues in the CDR3.

Only a few counts were recorded for this clone. DNA and listed protein disagree at residue 8, so the protein shown here was translated from the DNA. CDR3 protein: CACDPVNARTWDTRQMFF. Here the CDR3 DNA reads TGTGCCTGTGACCCTGTGAATGCTCGGACCTGGGACACCCGACAGATGTTTTTC. V gene TRDV2 combines with J gene TRDJ3, with unresolved D. CDR1 and CDR2 (germline): GEAIGNYY, EKD. Trimming pared 3 bases from V and 2 bases from J, leaving 16 bases between. This CDR3 region has 18 residues.

A note on this clone: TCRdb's protein, taken from a much larger clone, differs from this DNA's translation at residue 10, likely owing to a read error; the protein displayed comes from the DNA. The sample carries other DNA sequences with the same CDR3. The chain links TRDV2 to TRDJ3; 9 bases match TRDD3. The germline gives CDR1 GEAIGNYY, CDR2 EKD. The V segment lost 0 bases and the J segment 0 bases; nucleotides outside the gene matches: 8. This CDR3 spans 20 amino acids. The CDR3 is CACDTVLGDVSSWDTRQMFF. DNA of the CDR3: TGTGCCTGTGACACCGTACTGGGGGACGTCAGCTCCTGGGACACCCGACAGATGTTTTTC.

Relative to its sample, this clone is medium-sized. CDR3: CACDTVLGDKRLAAQLFF. In DNA form, the CDR3 reads TGTGCCTGTGACACCGTACTGGGGGATAAAAGGTTGGCAGCACAACTCTTCTTT. This chain connects TRDV2 to TRDJ2; 11 positions match TRDD3. The CDR3 is 18 residues long. Germline-derived CDR1 and CDR2 are GEAIGNYY and EKD. V was pared by 0 bases and J by 6 bases, with 11 bases of the junction left unmatched.